One and the same sample provided the 13 T cell receptor beta chains below, sequenced in a study of T cell responses to AZD1222 COVID-19 vaccine. Sequencing used immunoSEQ multiplex PCR; TCRdb keeps in-frame clones, though not all of them. The sample has around 110,000 clones; roughly 87% are singletons. This sample comprised peripheral blood, obtained on day 0 of AZD1222 vaccination. The receptor source for this set is an adult in good health.

Remarks on this clone: The sample has other DNA sequences that encode this CDR3 too. The rearrangement uses TRBV9 and TRBJ1-5; 8 positions match TRBD1. The CDR3 spans 14 residues. The J segment lost 6 bases and the V segment lost 2 bases, leaving 4 bases of the junction unmatched. Germline CDR1 SGDLS, CDR2 YYNGEE. In DNA, the CDR3 is TGTGCCAGCAGCGTCGGACAGGGCGGTCAGCCCCAGCATTTT. Residues: CASSVGQGGQPQHF.

V is TRBV6-5 and J is TRBJ1-4, with D possibly TRBD1 on 6 matching bases. The CDR3 has 14 residues. Trimming left V 6 bases short and J 10 bases short, with 18 bases between. Germline lookup yields CDR1 MNHEY and CDR2 SVGAGI. The CDR3 here is CASRRKKGEGKLFF. The DNA for the CDR3 is TGTGCCAGCAGGAGAAAGAAGGGGGAAGGAAAACTGTTTTTT.

The chain couples TRBV28 to TRBJ1-3, with D tentatively TRBD1 (5 bases). Trimming pared 8 bases from V and 11 bases from J, leaving 19 bases between. This CDR3 is 13 amino acids long. Germline V gives CDR1 MDHEN, CDR2 SYDVKM. The DNA for the CDR3 is TGTGCCAGCGCCGGGACGCCCTTGGGCTCCATATATTTT. Its protein is CASAGTPLGSIYF.

The chain links TRBV28 to TRBJ2-7, with 7 bases matching TRBD2. V dropped 2 bases and J dropped 3; count of bases not matched to a gene: 4. The germline V gene has CDR1 MDHEN and CDR2 SYDVKM. CDR3 length: 14 amino acids. The DNA of the CDR3 is TGTGCCAGCAGTTTAACAGTAGCGGGCTACGAGCAGTACTTC. It is translated as CASSLTVAGYEQYF.

The rearrangement links TRBV25-1 to TRBJ2-5, with TRBD2 matching 15 bases. The V gene end was trimmed by 7 bases and the J gene end by 5 bases; junction bases not matched to a gene: 5. The CDR3 loop spans 15 amino acids. CDR1 is MGHDK and CDR2 is SYGVNS in the germline V gene. The CDR3 region has the DNA TGTGCCAGCAACAAAGGACTAGCGGGGGGGGAGACCCAGTACTTC. This encodes CASNKGLAGGETQYF.

J is TRBJ2-5 and V is TRBV19; 12 nucleotides line up with TRBD2. Per the germline V gene, CDR1 is LNHDA and CDR2 is SQIVND (reference sequence). The CDR3 is 15 residues long. V lost 3 bases, J lost 5 bases, and 4 bases stayed unmatched. The CDR3 DNA is TGTGCCAGTAGTATGACTAGCGGGAGTCTGGAGACCCAGTACTTC. This sequence encodes CASSMTSGSLETQYF. Full variable domain (missing parts from reference TRBV19 and TRBJ2-5): DGGITQSPKYLFRKEGQNVTLSCEQNLNHDAMYWYRQDPGQGLRLIYYSQIVNDFQKGDIAEGYSVSREKKESFPLTVTSAQKNPTAFYLCASSMTSGSLETQYFGPGTRLLVL.

The chain has TRBV11-2 and TRBJ2-1; D gene ambiguous. Germline V gene sequence: CDR1 SGHAT, CDR2 FQNNGV. The V end was cut by 5 bases, the J end by 7 bases, with 21 bases between. The CDR3 contains 16 residues. CDR3 in amino acids: CASSRPIETGKNEQFF. The CDR3 nucleotides read TGTGCCAGCAGCCGCCCGATCGAGACCGGTAAGAATGAGCAGTTCTTC. The complete variable domain, with remaining parts taken from reference TRBV11-2 and TRBJ2-1, reads EAGVAQSPRYKIIEKRQSVAFWCNPISGHATLYWYQQILGQGPKLLIQFQNNGVVDDSQLPKDRFSAERLKGVDSTLKIQPAKLEDSAVYLCASSRPIETGKNEQFFGPGTRLTVL.

The chain uses TRBV19 and TRBJ1-2, with D maybe TRBD1 (5 bases). Between the trimmed V and J ends, which lost 7 bases and 2 bases, there was a span of 23 bases. CDR3 size: 17 residues. Germline V lookup: CDR1 LNHDA, CDR2 SQIVND (reference sequence). CDR3 sequence reads: CASNPRDPGGKNYGYTF. The CDR3, as DNA: TGTGCCAGTAACCCCCGGGACCCGGGGGGAAAAAACTATGGCTACACCTTC.

The rearrangement joins TRBV2 to TRBJ2-1, with no clear D. V lost 3 bases and J 10 bases, leaving 4 bases between the germline ends. Germline CDR1 is SNHLY and CDR2 is FYNNEI. CDR3 length: 10 residues. The CDR3: CASSDWEQFF. CDR3 DNA: TGTGCCAGCAGTGATTGGGAGCAGTTCTTC.

The chain recombines TRBV4-1 with TRBJ2-5, with 11 bases matching TRBD2. This CDR3 is 16 amino acids long. Germline V gives CDR1 MGHRA, CDR2 YSYEKL. Losses at the gene ends were 1 base for V and 5 bases for J; bases not matched to a gene: 6. Here the CDR3 reads CASSQASGRSDETQYF. In nucleotides, the CDR3 is TGCGCCAGCAGCCAAGCTAGCGGGAGGAGTGATGAGACCCAGTACTTC.

This chain joins TRBV27 and TRBJ1-1; D remains ambiguous. This CDR3 comprises 13 residues. Trimming stripped 5 bases from V and 6 bases from J, with 13 bases between. CDR1 MNHEY and CDR2 SMNVEV come from the germline V gene (reference sequence). The CDR3 loop is CASSPSSRAEAFF. For the CDR3, the DNA is TGTGCCAGCAGTCCCTCCAGTAGGGCTGAAGCTTTCTTT.

The chain recombines TRBV16 with TRBJ1-1; TRBD1 aligns across 7 bases. Germline V CDR1 and CDR2: KGHSY, FQNENV. This CDR3 region has 16 residues. V was pared by 0 bases and J by 1 base, with 5 bases of the junction left unmatched. In nucleotides, the CDR3 is TGTGCCAGCAGCCAATCGATTTGGACAGGGAACACTGAAGCTTTCTTT. It yields the protein CASSQSIWTGNTEAFF.

J is TRBJ2-1 and V is TRBV2, with D possibly being TRBD2 (6 bases). CDR3 length: 15 amino acids. Germline assignment: CDR1 SNHLY and CDR2 FYNNEI. The V and J ends lost 2 bases and 9 bases respectively, with 17 bases between them. CDR3 sequence (DNA): TGTGCCAGCAGTGAACAACTAGCAGGCTTGGCTGAGCAGTTCTTC. Protein sequence: CASSEQLAGLAEQFF.